The 19 T cell receptor beta chains in this list originate from one sample, sequenced in a study of blood T cells in healthy people across ages. A second PCR of roughly 7 to 11 cycles used a sample-barcoded 5' primer and a J-beta primer mix. MiXCR, run by TCRdb on the 5' RACE reads, gives a single entry per CDR3 protein. The sample shows over a million distinct CDR3 sequences, more than 35% of them seen only once. Sequences were obtained from blood. The source is a woman aged 55-70 years in good health.

This clonotype was seen more than once but under ten times. This chain links TRBV2 with TRBJ2-3; D unresolved. V was clipped by 5 bases and J by 8 bases, with 8 bases between them. The CDR3 spans 11 residues. Looked up from germline, CDR1 is SNHLY and CDR2 is FYNNEI. CDR3 coding DNA: TGTGCCAGCAGTATACTCGGTACGCAGTATTTT. It encodes CASSILGTQYF. The whole variable domain, remainder taken from reference TRBV2 and TRBJ2-3, is EPEVTQTPSHQVTQMGQEVILRCVPISNHLYFYWYRQILGQKVEFLVSFYNNEISEKSEIFDDQFSVERPDGSNFTLKIRSTKLEDSAMYFCASSILGTQYFGPGTRLTVL.

This clonotype was picked up a small number of times. The rearrangement uses TRBV2 and TRBJ2-1; 14 bases line up with TRBD2. With 8 bases clipped from V and 9 bases from J, the junction kept 3 bases outside the gene matches. This CDR3 spans 13 amino acids. Germline CDR1 and CDR2: SNHLY and FYNNEI. This CDR3 reads CASLGLAGAEQFF. The CDR3 DNA reads as TGTGCCAGCCTGGGACTAGCGGGAGCTGAGCAGTTCTTC. The variable domain in full, with the rest retrieved from reference TRBV2 and TRBJ2-1, is EPEVTQTPSHQVTQMGQEVILRCVPISNHLYFYWYRQILGQKVEFLVSFYNNEISEKSEIFDDQFSVERPDGSNFTLKIRSTKLEDSAMYFCASLGLAGAEQFFGPGTRLTVL.

The chain is built from TRBV20-1 and TRBJ2-7, with 12 bases that match TRBD2. Germline CDR1 and CDR2: DFQATT and SNEGSKA (reference sequence). Trimming at V came to 1 base and at J to 6 bases, leaving 10 bases not matched to a gene. There are 16 residues in the CDR3. The CDR3 DNA is TGCAGTGCTAGAGGCCTGACTAGCGGGAGTTTACGCGAGCAGTACTTC. This codes for CSARGLTSGSLREQYF.

This chain links TRBV5-1 with TRBJ2-1; 10 positions match TRBD2. CDR3 length equals 17 residues. The germline gives CDR1 SGHRS, CDR2 YFSETQ. J gave up 6 bases and V 3 bases, and 12 bases lay outside the gene matches. Here the CDR3 DNA reads TGCGCCAGCAGCTACCAACCTAGGACTAGCGGATCCAATGAGCAGTTCTTC. This translates into CASSYQPRTSGSNEQFF.

The chain recombines TRBV30 with TRBJ2-1, with D unclear. Germline lookup yields CDR1 GTSNPN and CDR2 SVGIG (reference sequence). Trimming left V 3 bases short and J 10 bases short, with 16 bases between. The CDR3 covers 13 residues. CDR3 sequence: CAWSDSGWFEQFF. CDR3 bases: TGTGCCTGGAGCGATAGTGGGTGGTTCGAGCAGTTCTTC. The whole variable domain, filled in from reference TRBV30 and TRBJ2-1, reads SQTIHQWPATLVQPVGSPLSLECTVEGTSNPNLYWYRQAAGRGLQLLFYSVGIGQISSEVPQNLSASRPQDRQFILSSKKLLLSDSGFYLCAWSDSGWFEQFFGPGTRLTVL.

The V gene is TRBV25-1, the J gene TRBJ2-5; TRBD1 matches 8 bases. From germline, CDR1 is MGHDK and CDR2 SYGVNS. Losses at the gene ends were 5 bases for V and 2 bases for J; bases not matched to a gene: 10. This CDR3 region has 16 residues. The CDR3 DNA sequence: TGTGCCAGCAGTTCCGCCCAGGGGGCTAAGCAAGAGACCCAGTACTTC. It yields the protein CASSSAQGAKQETQYF.

The genes are TRBV27 and TRBJ2-7, with 9 bases identical to TRBD1. CDR3 size: 14 residues. Looked up from germline, CDR1 is MNHEY and CDR2 is SMNVEV (reference sequence). V trimming: 10 bases; J trimming: 0 bases; junction bases outside the gene matches: 7. The CDR3 is CANGDRASSYEQYF. CDR3 in DNA: TGTGCCAACGGGGACAGGGCGAGCTCCTACGAGCAGTACTTC.

This clonotype was observed a handful of times. This chain connects TRBV28 to TRBJ2-7, with TRBD1 as a possible D gene (5 bases). Germline V gives CDR1 MDHEN, CDR2 SYDVKM. This CDR3 comprises 16 residues. Trimming stripped 6 bases from V and 6 bases from J, with 24 bases between. The CDR3 DNA is TGTGCCAGCAGCCAACAGGCCGTGGTTATAAGGCCCGAGCAGTACTTC. It translates to CASSQQAVVIRPEQYF.

This sequence joins TRBV29-1 and TRBJ1-1, with 7 bases fitting TRBD1. This CDR3 comprises 12 residues. Germline loops: CDR1 SQVTM, CDR2 ANQGSEA. Losses at the gene ends were 6 bases for V and 3 bases for J; bases not matched to a gene: 4. The CDR3 loop is CSVQGLYTEAFF. The CDR3 region has the DNA TGCAGCGTACAGGGGTTGTACACTGAAGCTTTCTTT.

This clonotype was seen once. The genes are TRBV10-3 and TRBJ1-4; TRBD1 matches 7 bases. Per the germline V gene, CDR1 is ENHRY and CDR2 is SYGVKD. There are 14 residues in the CDR3. V gave up 3 bases and J gave up 7 bases; unmatched junction bases: 5. The CDR3 loop reads CAISEDRAVEKLFF. The CDR3 coding sequence is TGTGCCATCAGTGAAGACAGGGCGGTTGAAAAACTGTTTTTT.

This clonotype showed up just a few times. The rearrangement uses TRBV5-1 and TRBJ2-1; 7 nucleotides align to TRBD1. CDR1 and CDR2 (germline): SGHRS, YFSETQ. The length of the CDR3 is 13 residues. V shed 2 bases and J 8 bases; nucleotides not matched to a gene: 4. For the CDR3, the DNA is TGCGCCAGCAGCTTTACAGGGGCGGATGAGCAGTTCTTC. This encodes CASSFTGADEQFF.

This clonotype was observed once. J is TRBJ2-1 and V is TRBV12-3 or TRBV12-4; TRBD2 aligns across 12 bases. The CDR3 is 15 residues long. The V segment lost 6 bases and the J segment 4 bases; nucleotides outside the gene matches: 4. CDR3 in DNA: TGTGCCAGCAGGAGGACTAGCGGGAAGTACAATGAGCAGTTCTTC. It codes for CASRRTSGKYNEQFF.

This clonotype was found a few times. V is TRBV20-1 and J is TRBJ2-1; D tentatively reads TRBD1 or TRBD2 (5 bases each). The V gene's germline CDR1 is DFQATT and CDR2 SNEGSKA (reference sequence). The CDR3 is 15 residues long. Trimming took off 3 bases at V and 3 bases at J, with 15 bases between the two ends. CDR3 DNA: TGCAGTGCTAGGTCAGCAGGGACCCTCTACAATGAGCAGTTCTTC. It encodes CSARSAGTLYNEQFF.

This clonotype occurred many times. The chain recombines TRBV7-2 with TRBJ2-1; D call uncertain. V lost 5 bases to trimming and J lost 4 bases, with 6 bases between them. CDR3 size: 12 residues. Per germline, CDR1 SGHTA and CDR2 FQGNSA. The CDR3 sequence is CASSRQYNEQFF. The DNA of the CDR3 is TGTGCCAGCAGCCGCCAATACAATGAGCAGTTCTTC.

The chain links TRBV5-6 to TRBJ2-3; D is undetermined. This CDR3 is 15 amino acids long. Trimming pared 0 bases from V and 6 bases from J, leaving 14 bases between. Germline CDR1 SGHDT, CDR2 YYEEEE. The CDR3 sequence: CASSLVGPLRDTQYF. The DNA for the CDR3 is TGTGCCAGCAGCTTGGTCGGACCCCTCAGGGATACGCAGTATTTT. Filled out from reference TRBV5-6 and TRBJ2-3, the complete variable domain reads DAGVTQSPTHLIKTRGQQVTLRCSPKSGHDTVSWYQQALGQGPQFIFQYYEEEERQRGNFPDRFSGHQFPNYSSELNVNALLLGDSALYLCASSLVGPLRDTQYFGPGTRLTVL.

This clonotype appeared many times. This chain connects TRBV6-2 or TRBV6-3 to TRBJ1-5; perhaps TRBD1 as D (6 bases). V gave up 6 bases and J gave up 6 bases, with 12 bases separating them. CDR1 and CDR2 from the germline V gene are MNHEY and SVGEGT. This CDR3 has 13 amino acids. The CDR3 sequence is CASRQGGRQPQHF. The CDR3 coding sequence is TGTGCCAGCAGACAAGGGGGACGTCAGCCCCAGCATTTT.

In this sample, this clonotype turned up a few times. The rearrangement uses TRBV2 and TRBJ2-1; D ambiguous. Deletions cut 3 bases from V and 2 bases from J, with 14 bases between. CDR3 length: 16 amino acids. Looked up from germline, CDR1 is SNHLY and CDR2 is FYNNEI. The CDR3: CASSDIVRRTYNEQFF. In DNA form, the CDR3 reads TGTGCCAGCAGTGATATAGTTAGGCGAACCTACAATGAGCAGTTCTTC.

CDR3 coding DNA: TGTGCCAGCAGCCCCGGGGGGGGCATAAGAAGGGATACGCAGTATTTT. The encoded protein is CASSPGGGIRRDTQYF. This rearrangement joins TRBV6-5 to TRBJ2-3, with 8 bases identical to TRBD2. This CDR3 contains 16 residues. CDR1 is MNHEY and CDR2 is SVGAGI in the germline V gene. J lost 6 bases, V lost 6 bases, and 14 bases had no gene match.

V usage is TRBV9 and J usage is TRBJ2-1; D may be TRBD2 (6 bases). V lost 4 bases and J lost 9, with 20 bases in between. The length of the CDR3 is 15 residues. The germline CDR1 and CDR2 sequences are SGDLS and YYNGEE. CDR3 coding DNA: TGTGCCAGCAGCTTGGGAGAATTGGTGGGGGGTGAGCAGTTCTTC. Translation: CASSLGELVGGEQFF.